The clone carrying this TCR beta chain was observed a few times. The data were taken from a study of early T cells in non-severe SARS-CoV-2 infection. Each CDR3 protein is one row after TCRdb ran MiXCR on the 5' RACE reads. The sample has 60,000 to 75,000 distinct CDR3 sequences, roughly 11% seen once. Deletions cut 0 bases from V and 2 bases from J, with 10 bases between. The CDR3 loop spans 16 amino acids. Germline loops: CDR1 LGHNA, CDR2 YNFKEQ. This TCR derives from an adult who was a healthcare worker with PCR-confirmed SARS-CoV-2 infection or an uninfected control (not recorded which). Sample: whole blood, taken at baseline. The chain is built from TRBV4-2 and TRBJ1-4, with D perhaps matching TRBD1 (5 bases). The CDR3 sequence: CASSQEGESTNEKLFF. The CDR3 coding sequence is TGTGCCAGCAGCCAAGAAGGGGAGTCTACTAATGAAAAACTGTTTTTT.